The clone carrying this T cell receptor beta chain came up many times. Treatment reported: randomized to nivolumab then ipilimumab (arm A) or the reverse (arm B). Patients had received no earlier DNA-damaging chemotherapy. The germline V gene has CDR1 SGHNT and CDR2 YENEEA. The CDR3 runs to 15 residues. Trimming took 5 bases from V and 6 from J; bases not matched to a gene: 9. This sample is part of a study of sequential checkpoint blockade in melanoma. Study-level background: Randomization was 1:1 between first-line nivolumab→ipilimumab and ipilimumab→nivolumab. Each arm's sequence ended with maintenance nivolumab. Roughly 22 patients had tumor biopsies before treatment and at week 13.

Only in-frame clones appear in the TCRdb table, and some are missing; sequencing was by immunoSEQ multiplex PCR. This sample has 7,000 to 9,000 clones, with approximately 22% found just once. The V and J genes are TRBV11-3 and TRBJ1-1; 10 bases are shared with TRBD1. The sequence was collected from a human donor with melanoma. The source material was tumor tissue (inferred from file names), sampled from a patient given nivolumab and ipilimumab in sequence. The CDR3 DNA sequence: TGTGCCAGCAGCCTGAACGACAGGGGGCAGGCTGAAGCTTTCTTT. Amino acids: CASSLNDRGQAEAFF.